The rows below give T cell receptor beta chains drawn from one sample of a study of long-term antiretroviral therapy in people with HIV. Assay: immunoSEQ multiplex PCR; the TCRdb copy retains only in-frame clones and omits some. The sample consists of 20,000 to 30,000 clones, under 90% of them appearing once. Sequencing was performed on unsorted PBMCs, taken 4.8 years after starting antiretroviral therapy. Receptors originate from a man aged 35-49 years with HIV. The CDR3 runs from the conserved cysteine through the conserved F or W. The order of the fields is D gene, J gene, CDR3 length, clone size, V gene, CDR3 protein, CDR3 DNA. The D gene is left open where the match is weak. Part of the rows lack a size; the others show once, few, many or a class for expanded clones.

. | TRBJ1-6 | 13 | . | TRBV5-5 | CASSLLWNSPLHF | TGTGCCAGCAGCTTGTTATGGAATTCACCCCTCCACTTT
TRBD1 | TRBJ1-2 | 15 | . | TRBV5-6 | CASSPGQGIWYGYTF | TGTGCCAGCAGCCCGGGACAGGGGATTTGGTATGGCTACACCTTC
. | TRBJ2-5 | 16 | . | TRBV27 | CASSPSVGQGQETQYF | TGTGCCAGCAGTCCCTCCGTAGGGCAGGGCCAAGAGACCCAGTACTTC
. | TRBJ2-2 | 15 | once | TRBV5-1 | CASSFGVPRTGELFF | TGCGCCAGCAGCTTCGGGGTTCCGCGCACCGGGGAGCTGTTTTTT
. | TRBJ2-7 | 13 | . | TRBV6-1 | CALRVASLTEQYF | TGTGCCCTTCGGGTGGCTAGCTTGACCGAGCAGTACTTC
TRBD1 | TRBJ1-2 | 15 | once | TRBV7-8 | CASSLFPGGSYGYTF | TGTGCCAGCAGCTTATTTCCAGGGGGAAGCTATGGCTACACCTTC
TRBD1 | TRBJ2-5 | 15 | . | TRBV6-5 | CASRPQGARKETQYF | TGTGCCAGCAGACCACAGGGGGCGAGGAAAGAGACCCAGTACTTC
. | TRBJ2-7 | 16 | . | TRBV4-1 | CASSQTTSSRQDEQYF | TGCGCCAGCAGCCAGACTACTAGCTCCCGACAGGACGAGCAGTACTTC
. | TRBJ2-5 | 15 | . | TRBV6-1 | CASSEGPLSGETQYF | TGTGCCAGCAGTGAAGGGCCCCTAAGCGGAGAGACCCAGTACTTC
. | TRBJ2-7 | 11 | . | TRBV7-2 | CASSPNYEQYF | TGTGCCAGCAGCCCAAATTACGAGCAGTACTTC
. | TRBJ2-1 | 11 | . | TRBV5-6 | CASSLGGEQFF | TGTGCCAGCAGCTTGGGAGGTGAGCAGTTCTTC
. | TRBJ2-7 | 13 | few | TRBV6-1 | CASSERQTYEQYF | TGTGCCAGCAGTGAAAGACAGACCTACGAGCAGTACTTC
. | TRBJ2-1 | 14 | once | TRBV5-4 | CASSFGGTYNEQFF | TGTGCCAGCAGCTTTGGGGGAACCTACAATGAGCAGTTCTTC
. | TRBJ2-3 | 14 | . | TRBV23-1 | CASSQLGGTDTQYF | TGCGCCAGCAGTCAGCTAGGGGGGACAGATACGCAGTATTTT
. | TRBJ2-2 | 11 | few | TRBV25-1 | CATRNTGELFF | TGTGCCACCCGGAACACCGGGGAGCTGTTTTTT
TRBD2 | TRBJ2-7 | 16 | . | TRBV11-2 | CASSPRLGSGRYEQYF | TGTGCCAGCAGCCCCAGACTGGGTAGCGGGAGGTACGAGCAGTACTTC
. | TRBJ1-1 | 13 | . | TRBV29-1 | CSVLPTGNTEAFF | TGCAGCGTTCTTCCGACAGGGAACACTGAAGCTTTCTTT
. | TRBJ2-2 | 15 | . | TRBV4-3 | CASSQGWKEAGELFF | TGCGCCAGCAGCCAAGGATGGAAGGAGGCCGGGGAGCTGTTTTTT
. | TRBJ2-1 | 12 | few | TRBV7-9 | CASSEQRDEQFF | TGTGCCAGCAGCGAACAGAGGGATGAGCAGTTCTTC
TRBD1 | TRBJ2-1 | 16 | . | TRBV7-9 | CASSPTGGASYNEQFF | TGTGCCAGCAGCCCGACAGGGGGCGCATCCTACAATGAGCAGTTCTTC
TRBD2 | TRBJ2-3 | 11 | . | TRBV20-1 | CRLAGTDTQYF | TGCAGACTAGCGGGCACAGATACGCAGTATTTT
. | TRBJ2-3 | 12 | once | TRBV5-1 | CATRMGTDTQYF | TGCGCCACACGGATGGGCACAGATACGCAGTATTTT
. | TRBJ2-7 | 14 | . | TRBV4-2 | CASSQGQRDYEQYF | TGTGCCAGCAGCCAGGGACAACGAGACTACGAGCAGTACTTC
. | TRBJ2-1 | 13 | once | TRBV27 | CASRTPFSDEQFF | TGTGCCAGCAGGACACCGTTCTCGGATGAGCAGTTCTTC
. | TRBJ2-7 | 14 | . | TRBV10-3 | CAISNGTEYYEQYF | TGTGCCATCAGTAACGGGACGGAGTACTACGAGCAGTACTTC
. | TRBJ1-4 | 13 | . | TRBV11-1 | CASAALLGEKLFF | TGTGCCAGCGCCGCTCTTCTTGGTGAAAAACTGTTTTTT
. | TRBJ1-6 | 12 | . | TRBV11-2 | CASSLVDSPLHF | TGTGCCAGCAGCTTAGTAGATTCACCCCTCCACTTT
. | TRBJ2-3 | 17 | . | TRBV9 | CASSFSGREWGADTQYF | TGTGCCAGCAGCTTCTCGGGGCGAGAGTGGGGGGCAGATACGCAGTATTTT
. | TRBJ2-1 | 12 | . | TRBV13 | CASSVWSVEQFF | TGTGCCAGCAGCGTTTGGTCCGTTGAGCAGTTCTTC
TRBD1 | TRBJ1-2 | 14 | . | TRBV29-1 | CSVDGQGLSYGYTF | TGCAGCGTTGACGGACAGGGCCTAAGTTATGGCTACACCTTC
TRBD2 | TRBJ2-1 | 15 | . | TRBV27 | CASAEGTSGNNEQFF | TGTGCCAGCGCGGAGGGGACTAGCGGGAACAATGAGCAGTTCTTC
TRBD1 | TRBJ2-7 | 15 | . | TRBV5-6 | CASSPRWDSSYEQYF | TGTGCCAGCAGTCCCCGATGGGACAGCTCCTACGAGCAGTACTTC
TRBD2 | TRBJ2-3 | 13 | . | TRBV6-5 | CASSILAGDTQYF | TGTGCCAGCAGTATACTAGCGGGAGATACGCAGTATTTT